This passage covers 5 T cell receptor beta chains from one sample sequenced in a study of CD8 T cells in Susac syndrome. The RNA, about 0.5 to 1 ug, was put through reverse transcription using random hexamers. One entry per CDR3 protein results from TCRdb running MiXCR on the immunoSEQ multiplex PCR reads. The sample has 250,000 to 300,000 distinct CDR3 sequences; approximately 89% are singletons. The material sequenced was CD8+ T cells from PBMCs. Receptors originate from a human donor with multiple sclerosis.

J is TRBJ2-7 and V is TRBV7-2; no definite D call. This CDR3 has 12 amino acids. Trimming shortened V by 5 bases and J by 4 bases, and 9 bases separated the two germline ends. The germline V gene has CDR1 SGHTA and CDR2 FQGNSA. CDR3 protein: CASSRFIYEQYF. The CDR3 DNA follows: TGTGCCAGCAGCCGCTTTATTTACGAGCAGTACTTC.

The chain couples TRBV6-2 or TRBV6-3 to TRBJ2-1; D remains unclear. Per germline, CDR1 MNHEY and CDR2 SVGEGT. The V end was cut by 2 bases, the J end by 2 bases, with 10 bases between. The CDR3 length is 15 residues. The CDR3: CASSYGTLPYNEQFF. In DNA form, the CDR3 reads TGTGCCAGCAGTTACGGAACACTCCCCTACAATGAGCAGTTCTTC.

The chain is built from TRBV27 and TRBJ1-5; maybe TRBD1 (5 bases). Trimming took off 6 bases at V and 6 bases at J, with 12 bases between the two ends. Per germline, CDR1 MNHEY and CDR2 SMNVEV (reference sequence). The CDR3 sequence is 13 residues long. CDR3 amino acids: CASSPGVSQPQHF. The CDR3 nucleotides are TGTGCCAGCAGCCCGGGGGTTAGTCAGCCCCAGCATTTT.

This rearrangement joins TRBV5-4 to TRBJ2-5, with 7 bases fitting TRBD1. CDR1 and CDR2 (germline): SGHNT, YYREEE (reference sequence). Trimming at V came to 0 bases and at J to 4 bases, leaving 3 bases not matched to a gene. The CDR3 has 14 residues. For the CDR3, the DNA is TGTGCCAGCAGCTTGGCCACAGGGGTAGAGACCCAGTACTTC. It specifies CASSLATGVETQYF.

CDR3 coding DNA: TGTGCCAGCAGCCAAGATCTTACGACAGCAAACACCGGGGAGCTGTTTTTT. It encodes CASSQDLTTANTGELFF. This rearrangement joins TRBV4-2 to TRBJ2-2; a weak D match, TRBD1 (5 bases). In germline, CDR1 is LGHNA, CDR2 YNFKEQ. V shed 0 bases and J shed 2 bases, with 13 bases lying between them. The CDR3 has 17 residues.